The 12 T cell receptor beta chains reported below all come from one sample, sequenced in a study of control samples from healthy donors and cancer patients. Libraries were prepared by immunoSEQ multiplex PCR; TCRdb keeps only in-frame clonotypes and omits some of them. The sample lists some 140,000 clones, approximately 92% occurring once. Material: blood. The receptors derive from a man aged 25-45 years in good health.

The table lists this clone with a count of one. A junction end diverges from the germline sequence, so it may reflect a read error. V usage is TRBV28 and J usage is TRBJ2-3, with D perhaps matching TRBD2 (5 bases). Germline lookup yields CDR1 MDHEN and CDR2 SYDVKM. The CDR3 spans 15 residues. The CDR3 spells CASSLSTRNAGTQYF. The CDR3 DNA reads TGTGCCAGCAGCTTATCCACCCGAAACGCGGGTACGCAGTATTTT.

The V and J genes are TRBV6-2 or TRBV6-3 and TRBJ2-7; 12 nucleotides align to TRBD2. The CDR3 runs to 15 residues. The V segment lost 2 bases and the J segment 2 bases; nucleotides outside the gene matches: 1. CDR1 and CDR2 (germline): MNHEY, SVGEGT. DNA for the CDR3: TGTGCCAGCAGTTACGGACTAGCGGGACCCTACGAGCAGTACTTC. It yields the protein CASSYGLAGPYEQYF.

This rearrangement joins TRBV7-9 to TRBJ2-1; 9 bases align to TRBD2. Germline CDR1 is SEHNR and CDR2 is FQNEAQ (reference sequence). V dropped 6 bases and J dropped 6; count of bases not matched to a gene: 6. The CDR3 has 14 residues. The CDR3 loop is CASSLATSGNEQFF. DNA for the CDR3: TGTGCCAGCAGTCTAGCGACTAGCGGCAATGAGCAGTTCTTC.

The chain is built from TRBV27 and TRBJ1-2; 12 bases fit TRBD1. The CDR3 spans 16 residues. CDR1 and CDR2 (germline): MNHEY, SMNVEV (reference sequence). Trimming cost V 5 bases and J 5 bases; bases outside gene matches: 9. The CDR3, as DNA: TGTGCCAGCAGTCCTAACCGGGACAGGGGGCAGTATGGCTACACCTTC. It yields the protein CASSPNRDRGQYGYTF.

CDR3: CASSDRGRVVQPQHF. In DNA form, the CDR3 reads TGTGCCAGCAGTGACAGGGGGCGCGTTGTTCAGCCCCAGCATTTT. V and J are TRBV6-1 and TRBJ1-5; 8 bases are shared with TRBD1. CDR3 length: 15 residues. V lost 3 bases and J lost 6; bases outside the gene matches: 7. The germline CDR1 and CDR2 sequences are MNHNS and SASEGT.

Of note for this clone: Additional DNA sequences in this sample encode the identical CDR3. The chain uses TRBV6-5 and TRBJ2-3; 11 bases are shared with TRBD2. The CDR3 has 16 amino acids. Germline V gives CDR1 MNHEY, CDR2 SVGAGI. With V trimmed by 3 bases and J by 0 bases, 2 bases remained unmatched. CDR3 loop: CASSYSGRASTDTQYF. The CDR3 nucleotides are TGTGCCAGCAGTTATAGCGGGAGGGCGAGCACAGATACGCAGTATTTT.

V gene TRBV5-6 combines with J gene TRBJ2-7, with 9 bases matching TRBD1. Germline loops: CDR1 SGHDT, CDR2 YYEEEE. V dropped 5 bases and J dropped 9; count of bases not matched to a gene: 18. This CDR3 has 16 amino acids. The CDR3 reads CASRRDRDYEGNGQYF. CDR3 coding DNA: TGTGCCAGCAGACGGGACAGGGATTATGAGGGCAACGGGCAGTACTTC.

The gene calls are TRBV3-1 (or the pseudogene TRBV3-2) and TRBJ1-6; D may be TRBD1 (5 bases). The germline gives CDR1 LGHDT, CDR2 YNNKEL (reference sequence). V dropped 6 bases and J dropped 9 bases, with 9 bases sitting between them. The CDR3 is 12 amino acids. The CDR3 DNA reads TGTGCCAGCAGAGACAGTTCTTCACCCCTCCACTTT. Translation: CASRDSSSPLHF.

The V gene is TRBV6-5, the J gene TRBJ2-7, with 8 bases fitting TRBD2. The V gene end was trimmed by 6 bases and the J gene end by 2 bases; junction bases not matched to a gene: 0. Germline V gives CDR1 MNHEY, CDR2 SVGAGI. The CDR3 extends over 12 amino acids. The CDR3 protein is CASRGLAYEQYF. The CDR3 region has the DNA TGTGCCAGCAGGGGACTAGCCTACGAGCAGTACTTC.

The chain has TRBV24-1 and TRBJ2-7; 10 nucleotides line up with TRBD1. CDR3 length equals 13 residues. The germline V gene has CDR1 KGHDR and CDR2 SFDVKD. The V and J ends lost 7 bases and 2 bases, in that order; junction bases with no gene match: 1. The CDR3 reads CATRGTGAYEQYF. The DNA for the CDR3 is TGTGCCACCAGGGGGACAGGGGCCTACGAGCAGTACTTC.

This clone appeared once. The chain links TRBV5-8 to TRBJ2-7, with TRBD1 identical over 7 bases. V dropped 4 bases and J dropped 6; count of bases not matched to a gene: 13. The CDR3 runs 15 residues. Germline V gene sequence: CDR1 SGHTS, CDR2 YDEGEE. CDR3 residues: CASSLRDRTIGEQYF. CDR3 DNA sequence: TGTGCCAGCAGCCTGAGGGACAGAACTATTGGCGAGCAGTACTTC.

The CDR3 DNA reads TGTGCCAGCAGCTCGGGTCTAGGTCTCTCTGGGGCCAACGTCCTGACTTTC. It yields the protein CASSSGLGLSGANVLTF. This chain links TRBV7-9 with TRBJ2-6; D unclear. Trimming left V 4 bases short and J 0 bases short, with 13 bases between. The CDR3 extends over 17 amino acids. CDR1 and CDR2 from the germline V gene are SEHNR and FQNEAQ (reference sequence).